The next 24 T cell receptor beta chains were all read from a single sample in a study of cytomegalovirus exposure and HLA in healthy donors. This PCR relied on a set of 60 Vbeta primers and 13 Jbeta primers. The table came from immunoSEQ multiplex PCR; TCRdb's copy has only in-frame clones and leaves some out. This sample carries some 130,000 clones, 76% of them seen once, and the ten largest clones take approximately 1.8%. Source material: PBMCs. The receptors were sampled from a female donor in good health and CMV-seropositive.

CDR3 nucleotides: TGTGCCAGCAGTTCGTATAGCAATCAGCCCCAGCATTTT. Its translation is CASSSYSNQPQHF. The chain recombines TRBV28 with TRBJ1-5; no clear D. The CDR3 consists of 13 residues. V was cut by 4 bases and J by 0 bases, with 4 bases left in between. In germline, CDR1 is MDHEN, CDR2 SYDVKM.

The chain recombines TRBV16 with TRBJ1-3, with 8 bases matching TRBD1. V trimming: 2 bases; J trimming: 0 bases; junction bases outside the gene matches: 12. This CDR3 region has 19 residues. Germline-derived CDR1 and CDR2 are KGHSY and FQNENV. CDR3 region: CASSQRGTSGGISGNTIYF. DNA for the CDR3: TGTGCCAGCAGCCAACGAGGGACGTCAGGGGGCATCTCTGGAAACACCATATATTTT.

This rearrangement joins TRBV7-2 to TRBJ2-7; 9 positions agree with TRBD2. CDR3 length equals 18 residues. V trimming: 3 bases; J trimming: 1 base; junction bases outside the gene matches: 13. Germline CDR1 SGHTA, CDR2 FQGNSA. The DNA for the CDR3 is TGTGCCAGCAGCTTTAAGTTAGCGGGAGATTCCCGGTCCTACGAGCAGTACTTC. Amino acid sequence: CASSFKLAGDSRSYEQYF. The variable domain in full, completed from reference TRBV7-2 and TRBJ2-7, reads GAGVSQSPSNKVTEKGKDVELRCDPISGHTALYWYRQSLGQGLEFLIYFQGNSAPDKSGLPSDRFSAERTGGSVSTLTIQRTQQEDSAVYLCASSFKLAGDSRSYEQYFGPGTRLTVT.

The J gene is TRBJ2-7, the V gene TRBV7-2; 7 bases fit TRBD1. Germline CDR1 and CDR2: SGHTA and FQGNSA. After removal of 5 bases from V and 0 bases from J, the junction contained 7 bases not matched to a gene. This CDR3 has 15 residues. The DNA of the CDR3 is TGTGCCAGCAGCCGGCGACAGGGACCCTCCTACGAGCAGTACTTC. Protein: CASSRRQGPSYEQYF. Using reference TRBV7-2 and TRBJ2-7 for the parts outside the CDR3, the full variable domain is GAGVSQSPSNKVTEKGKDVELRCDPISGHTALYWYRQSLGQGLEFLIYFQGNSAPDKSGLPSDRFSAERTGGSVSTLTIQRTQQEDSAVYLCASSRRQGPSYEQYFGPGTRLTVT.

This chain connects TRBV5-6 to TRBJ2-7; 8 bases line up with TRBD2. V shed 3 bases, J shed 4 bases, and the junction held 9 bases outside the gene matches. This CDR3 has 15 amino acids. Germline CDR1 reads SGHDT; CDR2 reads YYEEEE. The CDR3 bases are TGTGCCAGCAGCTCCGGAGCGGGAGTCGGGTACGAGCAGTACTTC. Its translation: CASSSGAGVGYEQYF.

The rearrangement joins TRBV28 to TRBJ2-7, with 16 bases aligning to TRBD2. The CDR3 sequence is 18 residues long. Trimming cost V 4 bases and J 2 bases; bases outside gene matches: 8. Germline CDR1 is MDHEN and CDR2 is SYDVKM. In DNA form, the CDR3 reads TGTGCCAGCAGTTCCCCCGCGGGACTAGCGGGGGGGCCCTACGAGCAGTACTTC. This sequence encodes CASSSPAGLAGGPYEQYF.

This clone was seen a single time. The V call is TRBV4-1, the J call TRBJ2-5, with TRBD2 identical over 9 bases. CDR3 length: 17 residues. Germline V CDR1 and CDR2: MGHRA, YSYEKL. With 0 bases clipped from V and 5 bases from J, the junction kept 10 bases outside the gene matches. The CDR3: CASSQELGLAGRETQYF. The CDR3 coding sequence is TGCGCCAGCAGCCAAGAATTAGGGCTAGCGGGGAGGGAGACCCAGTACTTC.

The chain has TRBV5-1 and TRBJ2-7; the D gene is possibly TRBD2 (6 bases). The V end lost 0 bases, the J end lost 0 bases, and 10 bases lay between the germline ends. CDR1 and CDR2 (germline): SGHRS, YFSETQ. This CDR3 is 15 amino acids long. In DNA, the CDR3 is TGCGCCAGCAGCTTGGGGGCAGCGGGCTCCTACGAGCAGTACTTC. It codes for CASSLGAAGSYEQYF. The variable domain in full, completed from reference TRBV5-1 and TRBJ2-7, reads KAGVTQTPRYLIKTRGQQVTLSCSPISGHRSVSWYQQTPGQGLQFLFEYFSETQRNKGNFPGRFSGRQFSNSRSEMNVSTLELGDSALYLCASSLGAAGSYEQYFGPGTRLTVT.

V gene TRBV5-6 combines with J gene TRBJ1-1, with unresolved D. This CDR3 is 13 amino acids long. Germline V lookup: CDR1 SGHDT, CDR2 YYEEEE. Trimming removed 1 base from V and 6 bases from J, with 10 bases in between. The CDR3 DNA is TGTGCCAGCAGCTTGAAGGGAGTCGCTGAAGCTTTCTTT. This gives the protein CASSLKGVAEAFF.

The CDR3: CAISDRAMNTEAFF. CDR3 nucleotide sequence: TGTGCCATCAGCGACAGGGCTATGAACACTGAAGCTTTCTTT. The genes are TRBV10-3 and TRBJ1-1; 7 bases fit TRBD1. Losses at the gene ends were 6 bases for V and 0 bases for J; bases not matched to a gene: 4. Looked up from germline, CDR1 is ENHRY and CDR2 is SYGVKD. CDR3 length: 14 residues.

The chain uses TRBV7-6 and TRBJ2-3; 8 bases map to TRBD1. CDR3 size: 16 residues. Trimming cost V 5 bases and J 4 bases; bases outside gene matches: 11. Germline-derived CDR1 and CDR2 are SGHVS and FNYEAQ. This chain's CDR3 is CASSLGQGELADTQYF. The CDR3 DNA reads TGTGCCAGCAGCCTCGGACAGGGCGAACTGGCAGATACGCAGTATTTT.

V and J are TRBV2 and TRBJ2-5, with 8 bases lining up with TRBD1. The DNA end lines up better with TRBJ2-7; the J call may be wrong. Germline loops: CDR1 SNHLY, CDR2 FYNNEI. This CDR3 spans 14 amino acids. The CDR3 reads CASSGGQANYEQYF. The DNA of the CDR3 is TGTGCCAGCAGTGGGGGACAGGCTAACTACGAGCAGTACTTC.

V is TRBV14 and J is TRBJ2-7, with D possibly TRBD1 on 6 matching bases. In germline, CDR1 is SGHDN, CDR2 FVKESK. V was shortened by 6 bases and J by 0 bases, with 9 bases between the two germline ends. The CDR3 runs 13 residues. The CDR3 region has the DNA TGTGCCAGCAGAGGACAGAGCTCCTACGAGCAGTACTTC. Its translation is CASRGQSSYEQYF.

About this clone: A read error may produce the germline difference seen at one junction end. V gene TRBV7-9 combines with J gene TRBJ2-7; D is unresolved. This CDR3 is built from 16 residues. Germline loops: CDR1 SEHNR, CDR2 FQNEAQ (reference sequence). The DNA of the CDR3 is TGTTCCAGCAGCTCCCGTGGAGTCCTTAGCTCCTACGAGCAGTACTTC. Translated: CSSSSRGVLSSYEQYF.

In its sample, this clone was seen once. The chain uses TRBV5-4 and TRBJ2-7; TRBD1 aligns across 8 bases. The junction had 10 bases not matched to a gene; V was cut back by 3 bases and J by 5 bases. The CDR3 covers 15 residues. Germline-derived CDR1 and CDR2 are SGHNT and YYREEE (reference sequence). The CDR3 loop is CASSSPGGMIHEQYF. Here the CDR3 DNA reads TGTGCCAGCAGCTCGCCAGGGGGCATGATCCACGAGCAGTACTTC.

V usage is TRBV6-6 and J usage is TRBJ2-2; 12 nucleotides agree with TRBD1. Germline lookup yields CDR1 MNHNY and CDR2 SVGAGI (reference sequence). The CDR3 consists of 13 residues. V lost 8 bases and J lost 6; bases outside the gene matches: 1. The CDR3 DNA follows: TGTGCCAGCGGGACAGGGGGCTCCGGGGAGCTGTTTTTT. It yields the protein CASGTGGSGELFF.

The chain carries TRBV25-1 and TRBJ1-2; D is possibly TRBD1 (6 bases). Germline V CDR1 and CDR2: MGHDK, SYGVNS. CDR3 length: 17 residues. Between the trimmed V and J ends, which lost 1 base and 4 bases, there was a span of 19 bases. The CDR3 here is CASSESRGQGFGYGYTF. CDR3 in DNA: TGTGCCAGCAGTGAATCGCGGGGGCAGGGTTTTGGCTATGGCTACACCTTC.

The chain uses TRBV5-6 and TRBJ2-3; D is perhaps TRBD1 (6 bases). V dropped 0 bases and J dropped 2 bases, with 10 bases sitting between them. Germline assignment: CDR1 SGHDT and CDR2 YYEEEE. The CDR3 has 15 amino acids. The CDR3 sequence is CASSLVRGITDTQYF. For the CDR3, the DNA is TGTGCCAGCAGCTTGGTCAGGGGAATCACAGATACGCAGTATTTT.

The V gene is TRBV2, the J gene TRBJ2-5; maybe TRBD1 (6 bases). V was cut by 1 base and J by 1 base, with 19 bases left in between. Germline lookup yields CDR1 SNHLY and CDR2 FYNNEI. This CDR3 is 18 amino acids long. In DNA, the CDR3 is TGTGCCAGCAGTGAAGGATTTAGTGGACCCAGGGGCCAAGAGACCCAGTACTTC. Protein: CASSEGFSGPRGQETQYF.

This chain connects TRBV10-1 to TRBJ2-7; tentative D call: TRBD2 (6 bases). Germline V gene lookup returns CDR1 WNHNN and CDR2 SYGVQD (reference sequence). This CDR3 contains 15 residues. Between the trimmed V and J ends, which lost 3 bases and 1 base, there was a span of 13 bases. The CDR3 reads CASSDSREPSYEQYF. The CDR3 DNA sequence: TGCGCCAGCAGTGACTCCCGGGAGCCGTCCTACGAGCAGTACTTC.

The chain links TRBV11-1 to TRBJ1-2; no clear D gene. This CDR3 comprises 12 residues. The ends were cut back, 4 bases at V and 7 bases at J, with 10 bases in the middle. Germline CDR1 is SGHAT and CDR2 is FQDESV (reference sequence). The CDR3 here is CASSSEGSGYTF. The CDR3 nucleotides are TGTGCCAGCAGCTCAGAGGGAAGTGGCTACACCTTC.

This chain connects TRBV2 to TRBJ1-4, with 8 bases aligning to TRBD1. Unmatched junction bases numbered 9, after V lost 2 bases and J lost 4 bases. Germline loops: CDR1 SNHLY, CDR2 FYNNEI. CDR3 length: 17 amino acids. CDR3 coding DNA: TGTGCCAGCAGTGAACGAGACAGGGGAGGCTTTAATGAAAAACTGTTTTTT. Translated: CASSERDRGGFNEKLFF. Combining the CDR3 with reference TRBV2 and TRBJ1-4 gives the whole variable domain EPEVTQTPSHQVTQMGQEVILRCVPISNHLYFYWYRQILGQKVEFLVSFYNNEISEKSEIFDDQFSVERPDGSNFTLKIRSTKLEDSAMYFCASSERDRGGFNEKLFFGSGTQLSVL.

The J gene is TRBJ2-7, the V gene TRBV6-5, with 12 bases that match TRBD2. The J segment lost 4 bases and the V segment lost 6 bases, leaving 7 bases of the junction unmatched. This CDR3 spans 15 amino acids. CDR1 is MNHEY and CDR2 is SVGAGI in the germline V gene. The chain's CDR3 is CASRPLAGGRYEQYF. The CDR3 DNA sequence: TGTGCCAGCAGGCCTCTAGCGGGGGGGCGGTACGAGCAGTACTTC.

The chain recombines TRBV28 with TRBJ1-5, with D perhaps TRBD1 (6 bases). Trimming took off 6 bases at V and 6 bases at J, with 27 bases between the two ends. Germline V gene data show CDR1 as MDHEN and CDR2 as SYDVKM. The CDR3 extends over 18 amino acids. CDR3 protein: CASSSGLFDRSLIQPQHF. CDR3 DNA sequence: TGTGCCAGCAGCTCCGGACTCTTTGACAGGTCCCTCATTCAGCCCCAGCATTTT.